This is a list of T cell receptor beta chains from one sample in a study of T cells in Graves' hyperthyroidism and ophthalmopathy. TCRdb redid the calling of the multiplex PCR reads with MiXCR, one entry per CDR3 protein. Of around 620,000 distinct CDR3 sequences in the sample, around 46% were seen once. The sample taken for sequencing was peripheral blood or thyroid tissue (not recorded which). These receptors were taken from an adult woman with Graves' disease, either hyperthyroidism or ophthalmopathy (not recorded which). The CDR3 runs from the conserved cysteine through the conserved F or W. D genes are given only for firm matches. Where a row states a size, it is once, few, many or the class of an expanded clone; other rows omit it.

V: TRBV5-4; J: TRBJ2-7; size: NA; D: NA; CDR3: CASSVSSGVPYEQYF; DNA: TGTGCCAGCAGCGTATCGTCAGGGGTTCCCTACGAGCAGTACTTC
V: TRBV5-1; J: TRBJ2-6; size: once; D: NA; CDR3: CASSREYSGANVLTF; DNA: TGCGCCAGCAGCCGGGAGTACTCTGGGGCCAACGTCCTGACTTTC
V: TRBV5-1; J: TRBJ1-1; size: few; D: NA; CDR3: CASSLGGRSTEAFF; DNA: TGCGCCAGCAGCCTGGGAGGCCGGAGCACTGAAGCTTTCTTT
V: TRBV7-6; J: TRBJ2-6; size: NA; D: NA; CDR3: CASSLGQTISGANVLTF; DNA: TGTGCCAGCAGCTTAGGACAGACGATCTCTGGGGCCAACGTCCTGACTTTC
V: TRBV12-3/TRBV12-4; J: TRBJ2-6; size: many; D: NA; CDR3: CASSLSITNVLTF; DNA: TGTGCCAGCAGTTTATCAATAACCAACGTCCTGACTTTC
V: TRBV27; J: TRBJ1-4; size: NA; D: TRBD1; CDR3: CASSLGRTGGTEKLFF; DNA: TGTGCCAGCAGTTTAGGGAGGACAGGGGGGACAGAAAAACTGTTTTTT
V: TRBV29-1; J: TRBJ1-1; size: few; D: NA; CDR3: CSVRGGTSEAFF; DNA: TGCAGCGTTCGCGGGGGAACGTCTGAAGCTTTCTTT
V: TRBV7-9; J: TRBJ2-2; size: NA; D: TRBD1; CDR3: CASSHRDRNAGELFF; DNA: TGTGCCAGCAGCCACCGGGACAGGAACGCCGGGGAGCTGTTTTTT
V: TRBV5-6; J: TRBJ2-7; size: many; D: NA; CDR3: CASSLTLGGYEQYF; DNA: TGTGCCAGCAGCTTGACCCTAGGGGGCTACGAGCAGTACTTC
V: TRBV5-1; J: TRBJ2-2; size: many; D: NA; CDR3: CASSLSDSLRGELFF; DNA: TGCGCCAGCAGCTTGAGCGACTCACTTCGCGGGGAGCTGTTTTTT
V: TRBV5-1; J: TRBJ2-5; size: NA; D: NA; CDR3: CASSFGLQEAQYF; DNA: TGCGCCAGCAGCTTTGGTCTACAAGAGGCCCAGTACTTC
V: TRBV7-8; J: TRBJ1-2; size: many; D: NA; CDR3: CASSLRRGAYGYTF; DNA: TGTGCCAGCAGCCTCCGTCGCGGAGCCTATGGCTACACCTTC
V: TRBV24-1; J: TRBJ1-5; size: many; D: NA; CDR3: CATSDSGRPQHF; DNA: TGTGCCACCAGTGATTCCGGAAGGCCCCAGCATTTT
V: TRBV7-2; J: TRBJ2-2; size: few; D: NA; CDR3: CASSDSGLRELFF; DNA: TGTGCCAGCAGCGACAGCGGCCTCAGGGAGCTGTTTTTT
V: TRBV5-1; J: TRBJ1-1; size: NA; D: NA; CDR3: CASSRGTREAFF; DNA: TGCGCCAGCAGCCGCGGGACAAGGGAAGCTTTCTTT
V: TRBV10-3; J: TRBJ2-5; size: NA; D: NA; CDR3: CAISESRLDMLETQYF; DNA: TGTGCCATCAGTGAGTCGCGTTTGGACATGCTGGAGACCCAGTACTTC
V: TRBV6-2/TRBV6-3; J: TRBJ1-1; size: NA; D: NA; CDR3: CASSAGDTEAFF; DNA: TGTGCCAGCAGTGCCGGGGACACTGAAGCTTTCTTT